These T cell receptor beta chains were read from a single sample in a study of blood T cell repertoires in COVID-19. Sequenced by immunoSEQ multiplex PCR; TCRdb stores in-frame clones only, minus some. This sample has some 400,000 clones, with about four fifths found just once. The sample consisted of peripheral blood. Receptors originate from a human donor with acute or convalescent COVID-19. The donor label of this sample is uncertain. CDR3s include the opening cysteine and the closing phenylalanine or tryptophan.

j_call v_call cdr3_aa
TRBJ1-5 TRBV18 CASSLGPGTGNQPQHF
TRBJ2-3 TRBV4-2 CASSQGRGTSGFTDTQYF
TRBJ1-4 TRBV3-1/TRBV3-2 CASSRRALGSNEKLFF
TRBJ2-7 TRBV7-2 CASSYQFNEQYF
TRBJ1-2 TRBV20-1 CSASSDRGHHGYTF
TRBJ2-6 TRBV7-7 CASSRGQGSGANVLTF
TRBJ2-1 TRBV5-1 CASSWGQGWGEQFF
TRBJ1-4 TRBV2 CASSESVDGRLFF
TRBJ1-6 TRBV5-4 CASSLFQGASPLHF
TRBJ1-2 TRBV6-5 CASNNRGLGGYTF
TRBJ1-2 TRBV4-2 CASSQHRGRGYGYTF
TRBJ2-2 TRBV11-2 CASFRTANTGELFF
TRBJ1-5 TRBV30 CAGTSNRGSNQPQHF
TRBJ2-2 TRBV27 CASSLPLLGELFF
TRBJ1-2 TRBV2 CASSEEGTLRGYTF
TRBJ2-2 TRBV24-1 CATRGQGEAGELFF